The rows below give T cell receptor beta chains drawn from one sample of a study of blood T cell repertoires in COVID-19. Data came from immunoSEQ multiplex PCR; TCRdb stores just in-frame clones and leaves some out. This sample has about 330,000 clones, with nearly 90% found just once. Source material: PBMCs or T cells enriched from blood (not recorded which). Receptors were obtained from a woman aged 25 to 39 who had recovered from COVID-19. Both conserved end residues are part of each CDR3. Each record gives: J gene, V gene, CDR3 protein.

>TRBJ1-3|TRBV6-5
CASRPHGGAGNTIYF
>TRBJ1-2|TRBV7-2
CASSSRTGNYGYTF
>TRBJ2-5|TRBV6-5
CASRRTGLETQYF
>TRBJ2-7|TRBV12-3/TRBV12-4
CASRPSGLYEQYF
>TRBJ2-3|TRBV5-1
CASSLDGANTDTQYF
>TRBJ1-1|TRBV12-3/TRBV12-4
CASSLGPFSEAFF
>TRBJ1-2|TRBV10-3
CAISTQGYYGYTF
>TRBJ1-1|TRBV27
CASSSPGMNTEAFF
>TRBJ1-1|TRBV10-3
CAISEEFLNTEAFF
>TRBJ1-2|TRBV29-1
CSVDARGGYGYTF
>TRBJ2-7|TRBV7-6
CASSLGRTGTYEQYF
>TRBJ2-5|TRBV5-1
CASSFGQGVQETQYF
>TRBJ2-3|TRBV13
CASPQRGETDTQYF
>TRBJ1-2|TRBV10-3
CAISEGQGYGYGYTF
>TRBJ2-7|TRBV10-3
CAISSDRVGSYEQYF
>TRBJ2-7|TRBV10-3
CAIREPGTGPSSSYEQYF
>TRBJ2-5|TRBV6-5
CASSYSGGAVETQYF
>TRBJ2-7|TRBV12-5
CASGESRDSNEQYF
>TRBJ1-1|TRBV2
CASMGQTGTEAFF
>TRBJ2-7|TRBV11-2
CASSFTGTYEQYF
>TRBJ1-1|TRBV30
CAWREGQYRSGAFF
>TRBJ1-3|TRBV7-9
CASSLDGVTGNTIYF
>TRBJ1-2|TRBV30
CAWSVGDLGYGYTF
>TRBJ2-3|TRBV18
CASSPRSPAGGHTDTQYF
>TRBJ1-2|TRBV19
CASSISRTGYYGYTF
>TRBJ2-5|TRBV7-8
CASSPRSASGGLQETQYF
>TRBJ1-5|TRBV3-1/TRBV3-2
CASSPSTGNFQPQHF
>TRBJ1-5|TRBV27
CASSPTGERAQHF
>TRBJ1-1|TRBV9
CASSVGTGGDHTEAFF
>TRBJ1-5|TRBV2
CASSEVTGNQPQHF
>TRBJ1-3|TRBV11-2
CASSTRPDSYSGNTIYF
>TRBJ1-3|TRBV29-1
CSVGGRSGNTIYF